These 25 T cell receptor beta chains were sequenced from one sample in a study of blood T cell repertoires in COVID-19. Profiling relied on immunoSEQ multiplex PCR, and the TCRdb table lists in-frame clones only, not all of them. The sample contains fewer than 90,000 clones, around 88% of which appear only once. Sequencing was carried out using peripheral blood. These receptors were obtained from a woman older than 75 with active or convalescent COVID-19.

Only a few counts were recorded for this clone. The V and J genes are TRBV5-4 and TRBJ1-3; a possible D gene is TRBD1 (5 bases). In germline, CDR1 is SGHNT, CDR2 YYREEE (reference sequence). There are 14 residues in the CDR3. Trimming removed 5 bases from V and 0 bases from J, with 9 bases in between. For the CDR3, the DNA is TGTGCCAGCAGACAGGCCTACTCTGGAAACACCATATATTTT. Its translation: CASRQAYSGNTIYF.

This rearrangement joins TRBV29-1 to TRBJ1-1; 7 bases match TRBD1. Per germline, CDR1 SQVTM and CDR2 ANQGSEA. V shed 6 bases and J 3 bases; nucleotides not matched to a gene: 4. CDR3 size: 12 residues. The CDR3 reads CSVPQGDTEAFF. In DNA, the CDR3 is TGCAGCGTCCCCCAGGGGGACACTGAAGCTTTCTTT.

The CDR3, as DNA: TGTGCTAGTGGTGCCTCGGGGGTGTATGGCTACACCTTC. Translated: CASGASGVYGYTF. The genes are TRBV12-5 and TRBJ1-2; D might be TRBD1 (5 bases). CDR1 LGHNT and CDR2 FRNRAP come from the germline V gene. V lost 5 bases and J 5 bases, leaving 12 bases between the germline ends. The CDR3 covers 13 residues.

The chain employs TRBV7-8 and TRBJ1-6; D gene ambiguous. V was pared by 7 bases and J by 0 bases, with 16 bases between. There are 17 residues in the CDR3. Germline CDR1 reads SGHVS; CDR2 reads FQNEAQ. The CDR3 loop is CASTDRSRSSYNSPLHF. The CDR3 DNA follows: TGTGCCAGCACCGACCGATCCCGGAGCTCCTATAATTCACCCCTCCACTTT.

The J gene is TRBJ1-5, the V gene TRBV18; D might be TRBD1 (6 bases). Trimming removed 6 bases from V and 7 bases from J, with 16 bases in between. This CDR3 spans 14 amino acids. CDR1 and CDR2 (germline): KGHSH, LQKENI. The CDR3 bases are TGTGCCAGCTCGCCCACCCAGGGGCGGCAGCCCCAGCATTTT. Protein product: CASSPTQGRQPQHF.

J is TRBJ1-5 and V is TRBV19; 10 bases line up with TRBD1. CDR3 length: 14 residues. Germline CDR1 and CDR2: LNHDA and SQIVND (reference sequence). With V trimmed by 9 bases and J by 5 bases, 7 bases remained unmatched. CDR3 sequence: CASKTGGFYQPQHF. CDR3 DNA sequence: TGTGCCAGCAAGACAGGGGGCTTCTATCAGCCCCAGCATTTT.

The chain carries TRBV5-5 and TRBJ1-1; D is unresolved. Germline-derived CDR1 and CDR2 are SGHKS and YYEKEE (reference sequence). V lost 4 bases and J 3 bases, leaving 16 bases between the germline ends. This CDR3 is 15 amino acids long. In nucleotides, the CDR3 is TGTGCCAGCAGCGCCCCGGCCGGGGTGGACACTGAAGCTTTCTTT. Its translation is CASSAPAGVDTEAFF.

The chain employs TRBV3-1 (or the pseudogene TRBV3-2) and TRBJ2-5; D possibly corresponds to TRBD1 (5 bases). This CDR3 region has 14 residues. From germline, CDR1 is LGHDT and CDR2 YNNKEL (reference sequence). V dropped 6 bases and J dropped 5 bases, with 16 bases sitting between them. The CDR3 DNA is TGTGCCAGCAGGAAGGAAGGGGCTGAGGAGACCCAGTACTTC. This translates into CASRKEGAEETQYF.

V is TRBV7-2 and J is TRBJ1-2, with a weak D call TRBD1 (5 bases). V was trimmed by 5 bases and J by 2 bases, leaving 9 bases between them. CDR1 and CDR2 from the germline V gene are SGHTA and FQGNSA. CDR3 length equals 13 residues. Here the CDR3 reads CASSQDTNYGYTF. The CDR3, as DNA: TGTGCCAGCAGCCAGGACACGAACTATGGCTACACCTTC.

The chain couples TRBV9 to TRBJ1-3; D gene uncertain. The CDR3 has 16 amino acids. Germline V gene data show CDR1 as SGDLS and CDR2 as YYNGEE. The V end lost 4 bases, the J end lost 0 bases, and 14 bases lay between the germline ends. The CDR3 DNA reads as TGTGCCAGCAGCTTTTCTGGCCACCACTCTGGAAACACCATATATTTT. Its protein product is CASSFSGHHSGNTIYF.

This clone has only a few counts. The CDR3: CSARDRGIYTF. DNA for the CDR3: TGCAGTGCTAGGGACAGGGGGATCTACACCTTC. The rearrangement uses TRBV20-1 and TRBJ1-2; TRBD1 agrees at 10 bases. Germline V gene sequence: CDR1 DFQATT, CDR2 SNEGSKA (reference sequence). CDR3 length: 11 amino acids. The V gene end was trimmed by 3 bases and the J gene end by 10 bases; junction bases not matched to a gene: 2.

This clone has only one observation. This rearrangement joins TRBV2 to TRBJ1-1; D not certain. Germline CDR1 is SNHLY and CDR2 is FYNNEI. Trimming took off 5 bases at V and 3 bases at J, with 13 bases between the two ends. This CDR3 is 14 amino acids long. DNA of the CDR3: TGTGCCAGCAGTCGAACCACCATAGACACTGAAGCTTTCTTT. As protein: CASSRTTIDTEAFF.

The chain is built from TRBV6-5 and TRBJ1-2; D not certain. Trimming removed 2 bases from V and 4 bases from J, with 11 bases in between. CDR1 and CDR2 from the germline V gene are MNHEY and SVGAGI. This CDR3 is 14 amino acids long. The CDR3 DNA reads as TGTGCCAGCAGTTACATAAGTCCGAGCTATGGCTACACCTTC. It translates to CASSYISPSYGYTF.

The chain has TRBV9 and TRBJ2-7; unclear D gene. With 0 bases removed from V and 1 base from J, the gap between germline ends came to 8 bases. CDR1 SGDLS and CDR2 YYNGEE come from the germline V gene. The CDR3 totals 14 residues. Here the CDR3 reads CASSVEPRSYEQYF. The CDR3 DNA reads TGTGCCAGCAGCGTAGAACCGAGGTCCTACGAGCAGTACTTC.

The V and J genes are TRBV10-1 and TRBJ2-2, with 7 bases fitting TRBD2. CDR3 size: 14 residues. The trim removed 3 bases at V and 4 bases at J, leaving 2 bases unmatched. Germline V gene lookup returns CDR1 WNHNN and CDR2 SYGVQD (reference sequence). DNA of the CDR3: TGCGCCAGCAGTGAACCGGGGGGCACCGGGGAGCTGTTTTTT. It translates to CASSEPGGTGELFF.

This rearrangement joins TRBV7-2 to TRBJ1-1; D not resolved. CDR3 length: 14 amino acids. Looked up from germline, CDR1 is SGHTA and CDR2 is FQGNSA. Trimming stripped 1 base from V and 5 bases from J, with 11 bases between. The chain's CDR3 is CASSLGRGGTEAFF. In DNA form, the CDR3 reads TGTGCCAGCAGCTTAGGGCGGGGAGGGACTGAAGCTTTCTTT.

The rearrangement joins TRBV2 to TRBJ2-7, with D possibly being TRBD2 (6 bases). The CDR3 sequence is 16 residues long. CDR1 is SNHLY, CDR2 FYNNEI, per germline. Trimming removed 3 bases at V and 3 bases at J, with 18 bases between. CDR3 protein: CASSEARNSGLYEQYF. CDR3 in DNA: TGTGCCAGCAGTGAGGCCAGAAACTCGGGACTCTACGAGCAGTACTTC.

CDR3 residues: CASSPHGGDEQYF. The CDR3 DNA is TGTGCCAGCAGCCCCCACGGAGGGGACGAGCAGTACTTC. The gene calls are TRBV12-3 or TRBV12-4 and TRBJ2-7; maybe TRBD2 (6 bases). Trimming removed 6 bases at V and 5 bases at J, with 14 bases between. The CDR3 is made up of 13 amino acids.

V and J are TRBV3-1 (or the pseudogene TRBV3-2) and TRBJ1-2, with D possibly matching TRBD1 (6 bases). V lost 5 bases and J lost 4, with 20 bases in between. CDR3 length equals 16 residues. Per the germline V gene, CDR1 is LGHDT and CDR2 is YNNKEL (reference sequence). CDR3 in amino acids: CASSITVRGSSYGYTF. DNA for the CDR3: TGTGCCAGCAGCATAACTGTGAGGGGGTCTAGCTATGGCTACACCTTC.

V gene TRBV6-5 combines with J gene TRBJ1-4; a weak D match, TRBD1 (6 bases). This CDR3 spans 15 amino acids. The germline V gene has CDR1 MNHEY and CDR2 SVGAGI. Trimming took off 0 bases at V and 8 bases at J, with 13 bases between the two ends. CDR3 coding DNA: TGTGCCAGCAGTTACTCGAACAGGGTGGACGAAAAACTGTTTTTT. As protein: CASSYSNRVDEKLFF.

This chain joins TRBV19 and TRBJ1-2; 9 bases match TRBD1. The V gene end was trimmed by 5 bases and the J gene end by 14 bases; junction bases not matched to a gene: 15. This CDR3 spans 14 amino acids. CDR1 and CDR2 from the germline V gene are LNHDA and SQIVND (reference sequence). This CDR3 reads CASSEYRDRAVGTF. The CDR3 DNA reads TGTGCCAGTAGTGAATACCGGGACAGGGCCGTCGGGACCTTC. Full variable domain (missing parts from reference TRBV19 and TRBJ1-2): DGGITQSPKYLFRKEGQNVTLSCEQNLNHDAMYWYRQDPGQGLRLIYYSQIVNDFQKGDIAEGYSVSREKKESFPLTVTSAQKNPTAFYLCASSEYRDRAVGTFGSGTRLTVV.

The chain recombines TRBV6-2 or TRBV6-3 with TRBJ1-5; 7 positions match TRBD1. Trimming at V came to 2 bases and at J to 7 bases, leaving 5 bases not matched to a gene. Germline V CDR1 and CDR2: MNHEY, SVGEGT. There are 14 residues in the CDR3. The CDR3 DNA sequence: TGTGCCAGCAGTTACGGAGGGGGCAGGCAGCCCCAGCATTTT. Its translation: CASSYGGGRQPQHF.

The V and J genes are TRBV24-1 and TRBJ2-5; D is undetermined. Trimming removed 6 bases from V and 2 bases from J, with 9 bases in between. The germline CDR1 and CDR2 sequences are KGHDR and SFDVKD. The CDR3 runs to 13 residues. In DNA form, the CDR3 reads TGTGCCACCAGTAGAAGCCCTCAAGAGACCCAGTACTTC. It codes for CATSRSPQETQYF.

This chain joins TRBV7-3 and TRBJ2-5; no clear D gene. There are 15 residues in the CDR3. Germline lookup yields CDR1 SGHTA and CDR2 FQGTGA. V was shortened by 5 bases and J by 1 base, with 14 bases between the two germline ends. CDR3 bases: TGTGCCAGCAGCCCAGACCGAGGTCCCCAAGAGACCCAGTACTTC. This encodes CASSPDRGPQETQYF. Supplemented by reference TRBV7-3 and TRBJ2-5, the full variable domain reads GAGVSQTPSNKVTEKGKYVELRCDPISGHTALYWYRQSLGQGPEFLIYFQGTGAADDSGLPNDRFFAVRPEGSVSTLKIQRTERGDSAVYLCASSPDRGPQETQYFGPGTRLLVL.

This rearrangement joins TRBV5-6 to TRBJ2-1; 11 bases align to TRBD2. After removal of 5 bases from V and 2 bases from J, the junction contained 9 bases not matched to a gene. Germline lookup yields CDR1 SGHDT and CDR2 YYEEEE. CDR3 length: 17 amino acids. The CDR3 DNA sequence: TGTGCCAGCAGAAGAACTAGCGGGGGTCTAACCTACAATGAGCAGTTCTTC. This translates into CASRRTSGGLTYNEQFF.